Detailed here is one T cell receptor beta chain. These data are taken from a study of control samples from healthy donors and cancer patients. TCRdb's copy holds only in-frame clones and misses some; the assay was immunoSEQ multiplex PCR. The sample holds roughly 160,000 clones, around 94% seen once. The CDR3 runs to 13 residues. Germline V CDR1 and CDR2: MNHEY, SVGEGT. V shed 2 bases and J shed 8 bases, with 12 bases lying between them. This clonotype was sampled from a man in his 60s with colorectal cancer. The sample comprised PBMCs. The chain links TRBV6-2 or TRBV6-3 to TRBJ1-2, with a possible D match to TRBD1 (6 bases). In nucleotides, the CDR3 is TGTGCCAGCAGTTACCGGGACAAAGAGGGCTACACCTTC. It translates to CASSYRDKEGYTF.